This T cell receptor (beta chain) was sequenced for a study of OX40 agonist ivuxolimab in advanced cancers. Study context: It was ivuxolimab, an agonistic anti-OX40 (CD134) antibody, that patients were treated with. Overall study findings and caveats: Expanded clones belonging to CD8+ T cells outnumbered, on average, those of CD4+. Antigen specificity was not determined for the expanded peripheral T cells. A proportion of nonresponders additionally exhibited low normalized T-cell clonal expansion.

The germline V gene has CDR1 MDHEN and CDR2 SYDVKM. V lost 5 bases to trimming and J lost 0 bases, with 14 bases between them. The CDR3 spans 15 residues. On this clone: What it binds is unknown.

Sequencing used immunoSEQ multiplex PCR; TCRdb keeps in-frame clones, though not all of them. The sample has fewer than 90,000 clones, 75% to 95% seen once. The TCR sequence derives from an adult with an advanced solid tumor such as melanoma, head and neck, liver or kidney cancer. The chain links TRBV28 to TRBJ2-7; D may be TRBD1 (5 bases). Sample: CD4+ or CD8+ T cells sorted from blood, taken in a trial of the OX40 agonist ivuxolimab. CDR3 in DNA: TGTGCCAGCAGTCCACCAACAGGTTACTCCTACGAGCAGTACTTC. This translates into CASSPPTGYSYEQYF.